Given below is one T cell receptor (beta chain) in context. Germline V CDR1 and CDR2: MNHEY, SMNVEV (reference sequence). This CDR3 has 16 residues. The V end was cut by 5 bases, the J end by 2 bases, with 18 bases between. The data stem from a study of T cell responses to AZD1222 COVID-19 vaccine. Assay used: immunoSEQ multiplex PCR; TCRdb lists only in-frame clones, some missing. This sample yields under 200,000 clones, of which over 85% are seen a single time; 3.6% belongs to the top ten. Sequencing was performed on peripheral blood, taken 28 days after the second dose of the MenACWY control vaccine. The chain is built from TRBV27 and TRBJ1-2, with D tentatively TRBD1 (6 bases). This sequence originates from an adult who received the MenACWY meningococcal vaccine as a control. CDR3 sequence (DNA): TGTGCCAGCAGTCCAAGACGGACCGGGACAAACTATGGCTACACCTTC. Amino acids: CASSPRRTGTNYGYTF.